The 20 T cell receptor beta chains given below trace back to one sample, sequenced in a study of post-analysis software for immune sequencing data. What these receptors recognize is not known. Unique molecular identifiers were carried by the TCR beta cDNA libraries. TCRdb re-called the PCR reads with MiXCR, one entry per CDR3 protein. Among 650,000 to 850,000 distinct CDR3 sequences, about 57% were seen once, and the ten largest hold 4% to 5.5%. Findings and limits, study-wide: In patients, five or six TRBV segments were more frequent than in controls, with TRBV5-6, TRBV5-1 and TRBV20-1 among them.

Sample: blood. The source of these receptors is a girl under 18 with multiple sclerosis.

The rearrangement links TRBV7-9 to TRBJ2-3; D is ambiguous. Trimming shortened V by 3 bases and J by 2 bases, and 3 bases separated the two germline ends. The CDR3 has 12 amino acids. The germline CDR1 and CDR2 sequences are SEHNR and FQNEAQ (reference sequence). This CDR3 reads CASSFYTDTQYF. DNA for the CDR3: TGTGCCAGCAGCTTCTACACAGATACGCAGTATTTT.

The J gene is TRBJ2-7, the V gene TRBV5-1, with D possibly being TRBD2 (5 bases). CDR3 length: 13 amino acids. Trimming shortened V by 7 bases and J by 2 bases, and 13 bases separated the two germline ends. The germline CDR1 and CDR2 sequences are SGHRS and YFSETQ. The CDR3 protein is CASGEPGTYEQYF. The CDR3 nucleotides are TGCGCCAGCGGCGAGCCGGGGACCTACGAGCAGTACTTC.

This chain links TRBV7-6 with TRBJ2-5; tentative D call: TRBD1 (5 bases). Germline-derived CDR1 and CDR2 are SGHVS and FNYEAQ. V lost 5 bases, J lost 11 bases, and 18 bases lay in between. The CDR3 spans 13 residues. CDR3 amino acids: CASSRQRPYEQYF. The CDR3 DNA reads TGTGCCAGCAGCAGACAGAGGCCCTATGAGCAGTACTTC.

The chain links TRBV29-1 to TRBJ2-7; 8 bases are shared with TRBD1. V gave up 4 bases and J gave up 7 bases; unmatched junction bases: 12. This CDR3 is 14 amino acids long. The germline V gene has CDR1 SQVTM and CDR2 ANQGSEA. CDR3 in DNA: TGCAGCGTTGGCAGGACAGGGACCTTCAATGAGCAGTACTTC. Its protein is CSVGRTGTFNEQYF.

In regard to this clonotype: Because the CDR3 is missing its conserved closing phenylalanine or tryptophan, this is likely a read error. The rearrangement joins TRBV3-1 to TRBJ2-5, with D perhaps matching TRBD1 (6 bases). Trimming stripped 4 bases from V and 4 bases from J, with 16 bases between. This CDR3 spans 15 amino acids. CDR1 and CDR2 from the germline V gene are LGHDT and YNNKEL (reference sequence). CDR3 DNA sequence: TGTGCCAGCAGCCCGCAACAGGGTGGCGGAGAGACCCAGTACTGC. This gives the protein CASSPQQGGGETQYC.

This chain uses TRBV4-1 with TRBJ1-2; D is ambiguous. CDR3 length equals 15 residues. Looked up from germline, CDR1 is MGHRA and CDR2 is YSYEKL. V was pared by 0 bases and J by 5 bases, with 13 bases between. The CDR3 DNA follows: TGCGCCAGCAGCCAAGAAATCCCGGCAACATATGGCTACACCTTC. This translates into CASSQEIPATYGYTF.

The rearrangement links TRBV20-1 to TRBJ2-5; the match to TRBD2 covers 11 bases. The V gene end was trimmed by 3 bases and the J gene end by 11 bases; junction bases not matched to a gene: 2. Germline assignment: CDR1 DFQATT and CDR2 SNEGSKA (reference sequence). The CDR3 spans 11 residues. CDR3 amino acids: CSASSGREQYF. The CDR3 DNA reads TGCAGTGCTAGTAGCGGGAGGGAGCAGTACTTC.

The V gene is TRBV7-9, the J gene TRBJ2-1, with 8 positions matching TRBD1. The CDR3 covers 17 residues. Germline CDR1 reads SEHNR; CDR2 reads FQNEAQ (reference sequence). V shed 4 bases, J shed 8 bases, and the junction held 16 bases outside the gene matches. The chain's CDR3 is CASSSPWGGRGPDEQFF. In DNA form, the CDR3 reads TGTGCCAGCAGCTCCCCGTGGGGTGGCAGGGGGCCGGATGAGCAGTTCTTC.

The chain uses TRBV29-1 and TRBJ2-4; 7 bases align to TRBD1. The V segment lost 6 bases and the J segment 1 base; nucleotides outside the gene matches: 9. The CDR3 covers 15 residues. The germline gives CDR1 SQVTM, CDR2 ANQGSEA. The CDR3 nucleotides are TGCAGCGTGAGAACTGTGACAGGGGCCAAAAACATTCAGTACTTC. Its protein is CSVRTVTGAKNIQYF. The full variable domain, completed using reference TRBV29-1 and TRBJ2-4, is SAVISQKPSRDICQRGTSLTIQCQVDSQVTMMFWYRQQPGQSLTLIATANQGSEATYESGFVIDKFPISRPNLTFSTLTVSNMSPEDSSIYLCSVRTVTGAKNIQYFGAGTRLSVL.

The CDR3 region is CASTYGAGPGDTQYF. DNA for the CDR3: TGTGCCAGCACCTATGGGGCAGGGCCGGGAGATACGCAGTATTTT. The chain carries TRBV27 and TRBJ2-3; the D gene is possibly TRBD1 (5 bases). Trimming took off 7 bases at V and 5 bases at J, with 19 bases between the two ends. CDR1 is MNHEY and CDR2 is SMNVEV in the germline V gene (reference sequence). The CDR3 has 15 residues.

A single count supports this clonotype. The chain uses TRBV7-8 and TRBJ2-5, with D perhaps TRBD1 (6 bases). The J call is uncertain, as TRBJ2-7 better fits the DNA end. The CDR3 consists of 14 residues. Germline V lookup: CDR1 SGHVS, CDR2 FQNEAQ. The chain's CDR3 is CASSLGGQIHEQYF. CDR3 nucleotides: TGTGCCAGCAGCTTAGGGGGGCAGATCCACGAGCAGTACTTC.

There are a few counts of this clonotype. This chain joins TRBV5-6 and TRBJ2-5; 8 positions match TRBD2. CDR3 length: 14 residues. The germline CDR1 and CDR2 sequences are SGHDT and YYEEEE. V shed 3 bases and J 3 bases; nucleotides not matched to a gene: 4. CDR3 amino acids: CASSSRGLEETQYF. Here the CDR3 DNA reads TGTGCCAGCAGCTCTCGGGGACTAGAAGAGACCCAGTACTTC.

The chain links TRBV5-1 to TRBJ2-1, with TRBD1 matching over 9 bases. The CDR3 consists of 16 residues. Germline loops: CDR1 SGHRS, CDR2 YFSETQ. V shed 2 bases and J 8 bases; nucleotides not matched to a gene: 11. The CDR3 is CASSFLTPDRGDEQFF. CDR3 DNA: TGCGCCAGCAGCTTTCTAACACCGGACAGGGGCGATGAGCAGTTCTTC.

This clonotype has just a few counts. The J gene is TRBJ2-3, the V gene TRBV29-1, with D uncertain. CDR1 is SQVTM, CDR2 ANQGSEA, per germline. Trimming stripped 0 bases from V and 4 bases from J, with 5 bases between. The CDR3 spans 12 residues. CDR3 DNA sequence: TGCAGCGTTGAAGAATCGGCAGATACGCAGTATTTT. It yields the protein CSVEESADTQYF.

This sequence joins TRBV20-1 and TRBJ2-7; 9 bases are a match to TRBD1. V lost 2 bases, J lost 3 bases, and 11 bases stayed unmatched. CDR1 is DFQATT and CDR2 is SNEGSKA in the germline V gene (reference sequence). The CDR3 runs 16 residues. Written as DNA, the CDR3 is TGCAGTGCTAGAAGATACCGGGACAGGGTCTTCTACGAGCAGTACTTC. This sequence encodes CSARRYRDRVFYEQYF.

This rearrangement joins TRBV20-1 to TRBJ1-2; D gene unclear. The V gene lost 0 bases and the J gene lost 8 bases, with 13 bases spanning the gap. Germline values: CDR1 DFQATT, CDR2 SNEGSKA (reference sequence). The CDR3 sequence is 13 residues long. CDR3 in amino acids: CSARDDPGSGYTF. The CDR3 coding sequence is TGCAGTGCTAGAGATGATCCTGGGTCCGGCTACACCTTC.

This clonotype was counted between two and nine times. The chain uses TRBV20-1 and TRBJ2-7; 11 positions match TRBD1. The V segment lost 0 bases and the J segment 5 bases; nucleotides outside the gene matches: 6. Germline assignment: CDR1 DFQATT and CDR2 SNEGSKA (reference sequence). This CDR3 contains 15 residues. This chain's CDR3 is CSARDTGTGGHEQYF. The DNA for the CDR3 is TGCAGTGCTAGAGACACCGGGACAGGGGGACACGAGCAGTACTTC.

This chain links TRBV20-1 with TRBJ1-2; TRBD1 matches 8 bases. V was pared by 6 bases and J by 3 bases, with 9 bases of the junction left unmatched. Germline V lookup: CDR1 DFQATT, CDR2 SNEGSKA (reference sequence). This CDR3 is 14 amino acids long. CDR3 DNA: TGCAGTGCCAAAGACAGGGGAACTGACTATGGCTACACCTTC. Encoded protein: CSAKDRGTDYGYTF.

The CDR3 loop reads CASSLWTSNQPQHF. The CDR3 nucleotides read TGTGCCAGCAGTTTATGGACAAGCAATCAGCCCCAGCATTTT. This rearrangement joins TRBV6-2 or TRBV6-3 to TRBJ1-5, with D maybe TRBD1 (5 bases). CDR3 size: 14 residues. CDR1 is MNHEY, CDR2 SVGEGT, per germline. Deletions cut 4 bases from V and 1 base from J, with 8 bases between.

This clonotype has just a few counts. V and J are TRBV25-1 and TRBJ2-4, with 8 bases fitting TRBD1. The CDR3 extends over 14 amino acids. Trimming took 5 bases from V and 5 from J; bases not matched to a gene: 5. Germline values: CDR1 MGHDK, CDR2 SYGVNS. CDR3 in amino acids: CASSPQGQENIQYF. The CDR3 bases are TGTGCCAGCAGTCCTCAGGGACAGGAAAACATTCAGTACTTC.